This entry describes one T cell receptor beta chain. The target antigen is unknown. Each TCR beta cDNA library carried unique molecular identifiers. From approximately 0.95 to 9.8 million T cells, 550,000 or so cDNA molecules were obtained. TCRdb independently ran MiXCR on the PCR reads; one entry per CDR3 protein. The sample yields 740,000 or so distinct CDR3 sequences, 53% seen once. The sample is drawn from a study of post-analysis software for immune sequencing data. Study details: Multiple sclerosis in the patients followed relapsing-remitting, secondary progressive and progressive-relapsing courses.

The CDR3 has 16 amino acids. Germline CDR1 is SGDLS and CDR2 is YYNGEE. With V trimmed by 0 bases and J by 6 bases, 6 bases remained unmatched. Study findings and constraints: Strong same-batch co-clustering of samples appeared with F measure clustering. Diversity measured as normalized Chao1 was significantly lower in multiple sclerosis patients than in controls. TRBV segments more frequent in patients than in controls numbered about five and included TRBV5-6, TRBV5-1 and TRBV20-1.

The rearrangement uses TRBV9 and TRBJ2-1, with 10 bases matching TRBD2. The sample comprised blood. The clonotype was recovered from a girl aged 5 to 17 with multiple sclerosis. CDR3 region: CASSVVSGGPPNEQFF. The CDR3 coding sequence is TGTGCCAGCAGCGTAGTTAGCGGGGGGCCCCCCAATGAGCAGTTCTTC.